A single TCR beta chain is shown here with its context. The sample belongs to a study of cytomegalovirus exposure and HLA in healthy donors. Use of 60 Vbeta and 13 Jbeta primers characterized the PCR. Method: immunoSEQ multiplex PCR; TCRdb's copy keeps in-frame clones and lacks some. The sample lists 80,000 to 90,000 clones, 65% to 80% seen once, with approximately 3% in the top ten. The CDR3 runs 13 residues. The V end lost 9 bases, the J end lost 5 bases, and 16 bases lay between the germline ends. Germline V gene sequence: CDR1 SEHNR, CDR2 FQNEAQ (reference sequence). Input material: PBMCs. This sequence was found in a man aged 25 to 40 in good health and CMV-seronegative. This chain connects TRBV7-9 to TRBJ1-1; D is perhaps TRBD1 (5 bases). The CDR3 loop is CASTEGTGTEAFF. The CDR3 nucleotides are TGTGCCAGTACAGAGGGGACTGGGACTGAAGCTTTCTTT.